This T cell receptor (beta chain) came from a study of PD-1 blockade in classical Hodgkin lymphoma. The time point here: cycle 4 day 1 (C4D1), after less than 7 weeks of nivolumab. Following autologous stem cell transplantation, relapse occurred in every patient, and exposure to brentuximab vedotin varied. TCRdb keeps only in-frame clones here, not all; method: immunoSEQ multiplex PCR. The table has roughly 86,000 clones, nearly 85% seen once. This TCR derives from a human donor with classical Hodgkin lymphoma. This specimen consisted of peripheral blood mononuclear cells (PBMCs), obtained before the fourth cycle of nivolumab.

CDR3 sequence: CSVEALEAGNYGYTF. The CDR3, as DNA: TGCAGCGTTGAAGCCCTTGAGGCAGGGAACTATGGCTACACCTTC. This rearrangement joins TRBV29-1 to TRBJ1-2, with a possible D match to TRBD1 (5 bases). CDR1 and CDR2 from the germline V gene are SQVTM and ANQGSEA. There are 15 residues in the CDR3. V was shortened by 1 base and J by 2 bases, with 14 bases between the two germline ends. Together with reference TRBV29-1 and TRBJ1-2, the CDR3 gives the full variable domain: SAVISQKPSRDICQRGTSLTIQCQVDSQVTMMFWYRQQPGQSLTLIATANQGSEATYESGFVIDKFPISRPNLTFSTLTVSNMSPEDSSIYLCSVEALEAGNYGYTFGSGTRLTVV.